This TCR beta chain was recovered during a study of OX40 agonist ivuxolimab in advanced cancers. Some background on the complete study: Ivuxolimab was a fully human IgG2 agonistic monoclonal antibody targeting the costimulatory receptor OX40 (CD134). Intravenous ivuxolimab was administered to patients every 2 weeks at six dose levels: 0.01, 0.1, 0.3, 1.5, 3 and 10 mg/kg. Among the 52 dose-escalation patients, around 19 had hepatocellular carcinoma, approximately 15 melanoma, 9 renal cell carcinoma and 9 head and neck cancer. In the dose-escalation cohort, 82.7% of patients were male, and the mean age was approximately 60 years, with a range of roughly 20 to 80. Patients were allowed to have had prior anti-PD-1, anti-PD-L1 or anti-CTLA-4 therapy, and 30% to 40% of the dose-escalation patients had been treated with checkpoint inhibitors. Three dose-escalation patients achieved partial responses, one with hepatocellular carcinoma and two with cutaneous melanoma. The purpose of peripheral TCRbeta sequencing was to test whether ivuxolimab changed TCR sequence diversity and led to clonal T-cell expansion. The paper describes the monotherapy dose-escalation part (N ≈ 52 patients) of the phase I trial of ivuxolimab. Study-level results and caveats: Low levels of normalized T-cell clonal expansion were also seen in some patients who did not respond. At doses from 0.1 to 3.0 mg/kg, clonal expansion was seen in both CD4+ and CD8+ blood T cells between baseline and week 6. The antigen specificity of the clonally expanded peripheral T cells was not determined. In the 0.1-3.0 mg/kg groups, partial responders had among the lowest normalized peripheral clonal expansion, particularly in CD8+ T cells. On average, CD8+ T cells showed more expanded clones than CD4+ T cells after ivuxolimab.

To sequence the TCRbeta CDR3 region, genomic DNA was isolated from the sorted cells. TCRbeta CDR3 regions were sequenced using the immunoSEQ Assay. In TCRdb, the immuneACCESS table is reduced to in-frame sequences with V and J assigned. These tables do not hold every clone; where another copy was compared, an unresolved V gene accounts for under half, and the others remain unexplained. The sample profile shows approximately 70,000 clones; about 91% of them were found once. The ten largest clones capture around 0.56% of the sample. About this clone itself: Its specific antigen is unknown. No much larger clonotype is one base removed from it; base qualities were not supplied.

Including the terminal cysteine and phenylalanine, the CDR3 comprises 14 residues. The kept DNA is CDR3 alone, 42 bases in frame from the first base. V and J are truncated by 2 bases and 8 bases respectively, leaving an intervening sequence of 12 bases. Looking up the germline V gene yields CDR1 MNHEY and CDR2 SVGAGI. The trial excluded patients who had a history of autoimmune disease or were on systemic immunosuppression. Peripheral blood for TCR sequencing was collected from all dose cohorts at baseline, on cycle 4 day 1, and on cycle 7 day 1. Samples came from an open-label, multicenter, first-in-human phase I dose-escalation trial of ivuxolimab. The trial enrolled adults with locally advanced or metastatic head and neck squamous cell, hepatocellular, melanoma or renal cell carcinoma. Before TCR sequencing, CD4+ T cells and CD8+ T cells from peripheral blood were sorted into separate populations.

The chain couples TRBV6-5 to TRBJ2-2; TRBD1 is perhaps the D gene, given 6 matching bases. The sequence came from an adult with an advanced solid tumor such as melanoma, head and neck, liver or kidney cancer. The sequencing used CD4+ or CD8+ T cells sorted from blood, collected in a trial of the OX40 agonist ivuxolimab. In nucleotide form, the sequence is TGTGCCAGCAGTTACGACAGGTGGACGGGGGAGCTGTTTTTT. It codes for CASSYDRWTGELFF.